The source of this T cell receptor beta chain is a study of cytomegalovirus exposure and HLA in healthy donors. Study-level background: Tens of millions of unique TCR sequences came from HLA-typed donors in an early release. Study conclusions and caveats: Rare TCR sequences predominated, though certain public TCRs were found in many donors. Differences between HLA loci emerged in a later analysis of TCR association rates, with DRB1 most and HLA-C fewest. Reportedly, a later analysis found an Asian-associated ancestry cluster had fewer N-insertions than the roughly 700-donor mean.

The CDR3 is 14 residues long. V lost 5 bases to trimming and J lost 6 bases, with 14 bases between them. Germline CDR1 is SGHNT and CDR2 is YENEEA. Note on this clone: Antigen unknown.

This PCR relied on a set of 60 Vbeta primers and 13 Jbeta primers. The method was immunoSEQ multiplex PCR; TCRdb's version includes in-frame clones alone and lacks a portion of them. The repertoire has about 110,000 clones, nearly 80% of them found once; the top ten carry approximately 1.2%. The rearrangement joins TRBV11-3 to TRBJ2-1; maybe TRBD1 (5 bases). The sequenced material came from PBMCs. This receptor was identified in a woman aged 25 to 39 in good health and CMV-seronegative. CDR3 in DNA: TGTGCCAGCAGCAGGGGTAAGGGTGGCAATGAGCAGTTCTTC. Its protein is CASSRGKGGNEQFF.